This entry features one T cell receptor beta chain sequence. This clone was seen only a few times. It has no known antigen specificity. Base qualities are not provided; no much larger clone lies one nucleotide away. The CDR3 numbers 12 residues from cysteine through phenylalanine. The retained sequence is limited to the CDR3, 36 bases, with the frame set at the first base. From a lookup of the germline V gene, CDR1 and CDR2 are SNHLY and FYNNEI. The germline ends are 16 bases apart after V is trimmed by 7 bases and J by 9 bases. The sample originates from a study of beta chain features in type 1 diabetes (dated by TCRdb to 2016 to 2019). Background on the whole study: Patients and healthy donors did not differ in mean age, gender distribution, total cell number or subset yield. Whereas all 28 donors provided naive and central memory subsets, regulatory and stem cell-like memory subsets were isolated from just 8 patients and about 8 healthy donors. The study compared the TCRB repertoires of sorted circulating CD4+ T cell subsets in recently diagnosed type 1 diabetes patients with those in matched healthy donors. A total of roughly 100,000,000 sorted cells were examined across all samples, and the number of cells per subset was strongly correlated with RNA yield. Points the paper makes about the study in general: Because small numbers of individuals were included in the HLA sub-analyses, any influence of HLA type on TCRB rearrangement was left unresolved. Because cDNA rather than genomic DNA was sequenced, highly expressing activated cells could have been over-represented, although no difference in activation and CD3 levels was found between groups. At VDJ recombination sites, type 1 diabetes patients had fewer insertions and more deleted nucleotides, which implies abnormalities in thymic rearrangement. Naive, central memory and regulatory TCRB repertoires appeared more similar among patients than among healthy donors. PCR might favor shorter templates, but patient and control samples were amplified and corrected together, so any skew would affect both groups equally. In all four CD4+ subsets, TCRB CDR3 length was moderately but significantly shorter in type 1 diabetes patients.

The High Capacity cDNA Reverse Transcription Kit was used to reverse transcribe all of the isolated RNA, meaning that expressed TCRB transcripts were what got sequenced. Deep immunoSEQ sequencing was applied to naive, central memory and regulatory T cell samples, giving an average of approximately 4 million total reads per sample. Sorted cells were lysed in RLT buffer and RNA was extracted with DNase-treated RNeasy Micro or Mini kits, depending on cell number. Each cell subset was processed on its own to prevent cross-contamination, while patient and healthy donor samples were processed together. Using the immunoSEQ multiplex PCR, TCRB sequences were amplified from cDNA into 87-bp fragments spanning the CDR3 region. Amplicons were sequenced on the Illumina HiSeq platform. Processing in the source paper ran as follows. Synthetic template baselines were used to correct PCR bias computationally, reads within Hamming distance 2 were collapsed, and singletons that could not be merged were discarded. Reads were aligned to IMGT to assign V, D and J genes, CDR3 length, and insertions or deletions at six rearrangement sites. Within each subset, clonotype counts were normalized to sorted cell number, after which true diversity and Gini coefficients were computed with the tcR R package. Repertoire sharing was quantified using the overlap coefficient calculated on TCRB nucleotide sequences. Out-of-frame TCRB sequences from naive cells were analyzed to stand in for the pre-selection repertoire. The source is immuneACCESS, and TCRdb retained only in-frame sequences with V and J called. Part of the clones is not carried over; for the studies checked, unresolved V genes explain less than half of this, and the remainder is unexplained. V and J calls and clone size are those listed in that table; D and trimming were worked out from the DNA. The sample data list approximately 380,000 clones, and about 16% of these were observed just once. Of the sample, approximately 0.019% falls within the top ten clones.

A single peripheral blood draw of roughly 0.11 L on average was collected from each donor into heparinised tubes. Using a panel that included CD45RO, CCR7, CD25, CD127, CD95 and CD27, naive, central memory, regulatory and stem cell-like memory CD4+ T cells were sorted on a BD FACSAria II. Every sorted population had a purity above 95%. PBMCs were isolated immediately by Lymphoprep density gradient centrifugation and stained directly without culture. To minimize batch effects, samples were stained and sorted in pairs, one healthy donor with one patient per experiment. The receptor comes from a woman aged 18 to 35 in good health. The chain couples TRBV2 to TRBJ2-7; the D segment could be TRBD1, given 5 matching bases. Material for sequencing was naive CD4+ T cells from blood. The meaning of the sample's cell subset or site label: true naive CD4+ T cells. The nucleotide sequence is TGTGCCAGCACAACGACAGCTCTCGGGCAGTACTTC. Its translation is CASTTTALGQYF. Reference TRBV2 and TRBJ2-7 genes cover what lies past the CDR3, so the full variable domain is EPEVTQTPSHQVTQMGQEVILRCVPISNHLYFYWYRQILGQKVEFLVSFYNNEISEKSEIFDDQFSVERPDGSNFTLKIRSTKLEDSAMYFCASTTTALGQYFGPGTRLTVT.